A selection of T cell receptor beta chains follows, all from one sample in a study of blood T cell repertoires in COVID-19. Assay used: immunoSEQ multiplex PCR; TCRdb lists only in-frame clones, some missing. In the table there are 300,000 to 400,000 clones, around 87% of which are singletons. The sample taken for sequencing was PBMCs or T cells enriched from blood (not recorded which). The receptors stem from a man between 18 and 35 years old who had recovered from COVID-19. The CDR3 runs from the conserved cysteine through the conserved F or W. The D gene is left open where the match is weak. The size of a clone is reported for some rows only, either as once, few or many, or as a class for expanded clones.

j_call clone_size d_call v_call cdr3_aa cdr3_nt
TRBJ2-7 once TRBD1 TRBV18 CASSLSGQGEQYF TGTGCCAGCTCGCTATCGGGACAGGGGGAGCAGTACTTC
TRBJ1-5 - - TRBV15 CATSRDAGNQPQHF TGTGCCACCAGCAGAGATGCAGGGAATCAGCCCCAGCATTTT
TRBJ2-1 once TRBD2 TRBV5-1 CASSPVSSGVNEQFF TGCGCCAGCAGCCCAGTATCTAGCGGGGTCAATGAGCAGTTCTTC
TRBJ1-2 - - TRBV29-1 CSVNQINDGYTF TGCAGCGTTAACCAGATCAACGATGGCTACACCTTC
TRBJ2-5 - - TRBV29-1 CSVKRGETQYF TGCAGCGTTAAAAGGGGGGAGACCCAGTACTTC
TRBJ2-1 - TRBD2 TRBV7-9 CATPGGGSYNEQFF TGTGCCACCCCGGGCGGGGGCTCCTACAATGAGCAGTTCTTC
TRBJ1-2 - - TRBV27 CASSFRGGYGYTF TGTGCCAGCAGTTTTCGAGGGGGCTATGGCTACACCTTC
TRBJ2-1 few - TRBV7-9 CASSSSWTVEGGGEQFF TGTGCCAGCAGCTCAAGTTGGACAGTCGAAGGTGGGGGTGAGCAGTTCTTC
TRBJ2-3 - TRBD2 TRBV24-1 CATSALAESDTQYF TGTGCCACCAGTGCCCTAGCGGAGTCAGATACGCAGTATTTT
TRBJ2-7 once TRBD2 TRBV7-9 CASSGLTSGTPSYSYEQYF TGTGCCAGCAGCGGACTGACTAGCGGGACCCCCTCGTACTCCTACGAGCAGTACTTC
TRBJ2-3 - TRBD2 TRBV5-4 CASSPGGRSTDTQYF TGTGCCAGCAGCCCCGGGGGGAGGAGCACAGATACGCAGTATTTT
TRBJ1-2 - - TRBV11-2 CASSIQQGANYGYTF TGTGCCAGCAGCATACAACAGGGAGCTAACTATGGCTACACCTTC
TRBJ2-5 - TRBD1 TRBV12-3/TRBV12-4 CASNLQGAKTQYF TGTGCCAGCAACCTACAGGGGGCGAAGACCCAGTACTTC
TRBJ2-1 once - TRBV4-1 CASSQSGTSYNEQFF TGCGCCAGCAGCCAATCTGGTACTTCCTACAATGAGCAGTTCTTC
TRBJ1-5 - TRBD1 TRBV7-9 CASSLTGTGGRDQPQHF TGTGCCAGCAGCTTGACCGGGACAGGGGGCCGGGATCAGCCCCAGCATTTT
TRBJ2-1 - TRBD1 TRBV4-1 CASSQRTGQVGNEQFF TGCGCCAGCAGCCAACGAACTGGACAGGTAGGGAATGAGCAGTTCTTC
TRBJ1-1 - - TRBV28 CASSLGGEPLTEAFF TGTGCCAGCAGTTTAGGGGGGGAACCCCTCACTGAAGCTTTCTTT
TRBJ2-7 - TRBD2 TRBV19 CASSILLADNYEQYF TGTGCCAGTAGTATCTTACTAGCGGACAACTACGAGCAGTACTTC
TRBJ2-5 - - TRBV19 CASSIGSQETQYF TGTGCCAGTAGTATAGGCAGCCAAGAGACCCAGTACTTC